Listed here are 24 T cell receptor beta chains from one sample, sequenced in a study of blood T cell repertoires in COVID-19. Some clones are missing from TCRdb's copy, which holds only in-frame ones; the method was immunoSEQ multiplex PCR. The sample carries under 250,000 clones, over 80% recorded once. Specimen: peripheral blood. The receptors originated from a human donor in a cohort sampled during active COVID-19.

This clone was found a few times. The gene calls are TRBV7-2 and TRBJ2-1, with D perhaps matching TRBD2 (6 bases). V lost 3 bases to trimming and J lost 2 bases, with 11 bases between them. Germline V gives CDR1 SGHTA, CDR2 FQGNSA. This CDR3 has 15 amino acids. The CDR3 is CASSFGGTTYNEQFF. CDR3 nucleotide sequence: TGTGCCAGCAGCTTTGGAGGGACGACCTACAATGAGCAGTTCTTC.

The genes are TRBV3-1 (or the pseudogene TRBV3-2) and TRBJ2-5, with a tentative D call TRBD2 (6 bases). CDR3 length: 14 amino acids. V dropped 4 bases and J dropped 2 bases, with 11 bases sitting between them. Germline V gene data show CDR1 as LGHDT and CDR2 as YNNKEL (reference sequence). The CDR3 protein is CASSPGERQETQYF. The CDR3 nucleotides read TGTGCCAGCAGCCCGGGGGAGCGACAAGAGACCCAGTACTTC.

CDR3 residues: CASSLLGSGRWKTQYF. CDR3 in DNA: TGTGCCAGCAGCTTATTAGGAAGCGGGAGGTGGAAGACCCAGTACTTC. The gene calls are TRBV13 and TRBJ2-5; 9 bases map to TRBD2. Germline V gives CDR1 PRHDT, CDR2 FYEKMQ (reference sequence). The CDR3 runs 16 residues. The junction had 10 bases not matched to a gene; V was cut back by 2 bases and J by 6 bases. The full variable domain, with the rest looked up from reference TRBV13 and TRBJ2-5, is AAGVIQSPRHLIKEKRETATLKCYPIPRHDTVYWYQQGPGQDPQFLISFYEKMQSDKGSIPDRFSAQQFSDYHSELNMSSLELGDSALYFCASSLLGSGRWKTQYFGPGTRLLVL.

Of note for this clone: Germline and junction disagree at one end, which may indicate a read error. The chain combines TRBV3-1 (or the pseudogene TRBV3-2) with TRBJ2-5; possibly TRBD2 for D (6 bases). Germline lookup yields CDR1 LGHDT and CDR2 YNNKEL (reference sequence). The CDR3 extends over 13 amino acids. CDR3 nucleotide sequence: TGTGCCAGCAGCCAGACTAGGTCGGAGACCAAGTACTTC. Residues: CASSQTRSETKYF.

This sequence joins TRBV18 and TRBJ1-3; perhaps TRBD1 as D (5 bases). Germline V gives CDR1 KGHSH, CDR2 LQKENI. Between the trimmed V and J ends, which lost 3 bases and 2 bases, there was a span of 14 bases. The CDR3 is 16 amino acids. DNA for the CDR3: TGTGCCAGCTCACCGCCGGGCGGCAGGGCTGGAAACACCATATATTTT. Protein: CASSPPGGRAGNTIYF.

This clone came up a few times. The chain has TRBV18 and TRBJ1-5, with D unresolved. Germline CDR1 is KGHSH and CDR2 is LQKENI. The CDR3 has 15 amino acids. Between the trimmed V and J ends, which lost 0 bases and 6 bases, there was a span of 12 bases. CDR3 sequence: CASSPPSGSGQPQHF. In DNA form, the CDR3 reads TGTGCCAGCTCACCACCGTCGGGGTCGGGTCAGCCCCAGCATTTT.

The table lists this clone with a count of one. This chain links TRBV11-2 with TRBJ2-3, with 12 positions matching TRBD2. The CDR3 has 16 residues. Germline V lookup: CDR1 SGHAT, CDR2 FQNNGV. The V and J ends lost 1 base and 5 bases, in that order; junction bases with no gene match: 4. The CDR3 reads CASSLALAGGLDTQYF. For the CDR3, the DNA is TGTGCCAGCAGCTTAGCGCTAGCGGGAGGGTTAGATACGCAGTATTTT.

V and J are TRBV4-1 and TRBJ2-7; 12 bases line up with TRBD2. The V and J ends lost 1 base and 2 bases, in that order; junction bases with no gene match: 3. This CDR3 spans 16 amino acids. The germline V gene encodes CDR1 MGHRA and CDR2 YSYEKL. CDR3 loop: CASSQGGLAGPYEQYF. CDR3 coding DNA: TGCGCCAGCAGCCAAGGAGGACTAGCGGGACCCTACGAGCAGTACTTC.

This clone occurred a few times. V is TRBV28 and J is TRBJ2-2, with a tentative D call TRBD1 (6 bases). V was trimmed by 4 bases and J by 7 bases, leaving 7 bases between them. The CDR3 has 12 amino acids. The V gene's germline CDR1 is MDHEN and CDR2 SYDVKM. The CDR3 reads CASSWTVGELFF. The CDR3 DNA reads TGTGCCAGCAGTTGGACAGTCGGGGAGCTGTTTTTT. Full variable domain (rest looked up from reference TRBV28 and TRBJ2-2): DVKVTQSSRYLVKRTGEKVFLECVQDMDHENMFWYRQDPGLGLRLIYFSYDVKMKEKGDIPEGYSVSREKKERFSLILESASTNQTSMYLCASSWTVGELFFGEGSRLTVL.

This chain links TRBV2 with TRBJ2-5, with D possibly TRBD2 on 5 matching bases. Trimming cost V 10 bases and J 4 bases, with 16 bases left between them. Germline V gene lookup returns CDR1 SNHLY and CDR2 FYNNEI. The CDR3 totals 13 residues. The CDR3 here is CATGKGPGETQYF. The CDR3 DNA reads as TGTGCCACCGGGAAAGGACCAGGAGAGACCCAGTACTTC.

This CDR3 reads CASTRGGGEQFF. The CDR3, as DNA: TGTGCCAGTACGCGGGGGGGCGGTGAGCAGTTCTTC. The rearrangement uses TRBV19 and TRBJ2-1; 9 bases line up with TRBD2. Trimming removed 7 bases from V and 9 bases from J; junction bases left unmatched: 4. In germline, CDR1 is LNHDA, CDR2 SQIVND (reference sequence). This CDR3 is built from 12 residues.

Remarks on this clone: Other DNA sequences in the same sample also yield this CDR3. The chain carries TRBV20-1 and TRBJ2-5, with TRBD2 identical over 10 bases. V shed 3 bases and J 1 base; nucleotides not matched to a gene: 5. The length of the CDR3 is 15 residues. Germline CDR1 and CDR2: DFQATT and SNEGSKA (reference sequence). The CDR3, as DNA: TGCAGTGCTAGTTTACTAGCGGGGCGCCAAGAGACCCAGTACTTC. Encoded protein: CSASLLAGRQETQYF.

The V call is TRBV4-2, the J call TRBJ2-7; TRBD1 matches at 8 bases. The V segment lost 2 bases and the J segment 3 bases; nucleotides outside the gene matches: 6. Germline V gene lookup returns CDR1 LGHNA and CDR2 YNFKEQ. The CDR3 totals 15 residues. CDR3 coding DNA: TGTGCCAGCAGCCAACCGGGACAGGCCCACTACGAGCAGTACTTC. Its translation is CASSQPGQAHYEQYF.

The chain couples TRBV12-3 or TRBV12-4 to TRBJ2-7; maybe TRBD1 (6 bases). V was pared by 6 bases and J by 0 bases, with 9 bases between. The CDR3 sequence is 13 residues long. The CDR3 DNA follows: TGTGCCAGCAGAAGGGACAACTCCTACGAGCAGTACTTC. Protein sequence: CASRRDNSYEQYF.

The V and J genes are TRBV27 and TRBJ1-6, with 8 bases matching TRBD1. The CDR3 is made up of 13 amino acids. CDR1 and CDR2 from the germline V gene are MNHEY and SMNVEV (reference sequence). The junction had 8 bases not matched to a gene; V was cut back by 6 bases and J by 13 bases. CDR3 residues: CASSRTGTYPLHF. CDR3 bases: TGTGCCAGCAGCCGGACAGGGACTTATCCCCTCCACTTT.

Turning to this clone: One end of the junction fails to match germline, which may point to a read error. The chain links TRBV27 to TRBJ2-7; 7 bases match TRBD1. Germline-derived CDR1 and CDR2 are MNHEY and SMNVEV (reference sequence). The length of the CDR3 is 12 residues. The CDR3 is CASSRDRVYAYF. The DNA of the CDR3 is TGTGCCAGCAGCCGTGACAGGGTCTATGCTTATTTC.

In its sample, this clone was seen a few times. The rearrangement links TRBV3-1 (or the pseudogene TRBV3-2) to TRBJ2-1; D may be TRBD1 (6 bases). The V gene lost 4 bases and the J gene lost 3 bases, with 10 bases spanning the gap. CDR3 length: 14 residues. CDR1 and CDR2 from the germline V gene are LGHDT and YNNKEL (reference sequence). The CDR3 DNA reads TGTGCCAGCAGCCTATCGGACAGCTACAATGAGCAGTTCTTC. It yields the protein CASSLSDSYNEQFF.

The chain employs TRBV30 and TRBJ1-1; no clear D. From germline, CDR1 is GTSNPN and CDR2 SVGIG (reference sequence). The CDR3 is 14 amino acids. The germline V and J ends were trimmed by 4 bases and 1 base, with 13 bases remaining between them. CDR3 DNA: TGTGCCTGGACCCCTTTGAGGCCGAACACTGAAGCTTTCTTT. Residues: CAWTPLRPNTEAFF.

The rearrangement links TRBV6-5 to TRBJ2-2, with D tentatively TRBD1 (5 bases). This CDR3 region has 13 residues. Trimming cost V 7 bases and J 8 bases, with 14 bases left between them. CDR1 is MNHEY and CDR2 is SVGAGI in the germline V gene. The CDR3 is CASNFRKGGELFF. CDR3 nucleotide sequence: TGTGCCAGCAATTTCAGAAAGGGGGGGGAGCTGTTTTTT.

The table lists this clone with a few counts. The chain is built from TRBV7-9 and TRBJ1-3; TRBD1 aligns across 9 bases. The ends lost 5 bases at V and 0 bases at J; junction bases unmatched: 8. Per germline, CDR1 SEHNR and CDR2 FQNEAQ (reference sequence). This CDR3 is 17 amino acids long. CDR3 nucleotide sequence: TGTGCCAGCAGCCCGAGGACAGGGGCCTTCTCTGGAAACACCATATATTTT. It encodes CASSPRTGAFSGNTIYF.

The CDR3 DNA follows: TGTGCCAGCAGCCTAACGCAGGAGACCCAGTACTTC. It is translated as CASSLTQETQYF. This chain joins TRBV14 and TRBJ2-5; no reliable D call. The CDR3 extends over 12 amino acids. V was cut by 4 bases and J by 5 bases, with 8 bases left in between. Germline V gives CDR1 SGHDN, CDR2 FVKESK.

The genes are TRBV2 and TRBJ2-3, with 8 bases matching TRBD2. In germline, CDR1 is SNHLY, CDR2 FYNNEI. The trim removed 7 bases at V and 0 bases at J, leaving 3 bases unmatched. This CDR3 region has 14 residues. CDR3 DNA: TGTGCCAGCAACGGGGGGGCTAGCACAGATACGCAGTATTTT. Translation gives CASNGGASTDTQYF.

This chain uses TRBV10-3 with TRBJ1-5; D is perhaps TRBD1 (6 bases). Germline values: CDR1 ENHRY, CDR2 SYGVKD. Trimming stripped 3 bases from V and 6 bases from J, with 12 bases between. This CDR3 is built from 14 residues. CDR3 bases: TGTGCCATCAGTGAATCGGGGGGCGGTCAGCCCCAGCATTTT. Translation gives CAISESGGGQPQHF.

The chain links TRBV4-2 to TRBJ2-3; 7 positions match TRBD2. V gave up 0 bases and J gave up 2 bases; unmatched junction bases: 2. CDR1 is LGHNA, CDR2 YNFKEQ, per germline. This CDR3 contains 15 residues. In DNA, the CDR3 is TGTGCCAGCAGCCAAGACGCGGGGGTCACAGATACGCAGTATTTT. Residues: CASSQDAGVTDTQYF.